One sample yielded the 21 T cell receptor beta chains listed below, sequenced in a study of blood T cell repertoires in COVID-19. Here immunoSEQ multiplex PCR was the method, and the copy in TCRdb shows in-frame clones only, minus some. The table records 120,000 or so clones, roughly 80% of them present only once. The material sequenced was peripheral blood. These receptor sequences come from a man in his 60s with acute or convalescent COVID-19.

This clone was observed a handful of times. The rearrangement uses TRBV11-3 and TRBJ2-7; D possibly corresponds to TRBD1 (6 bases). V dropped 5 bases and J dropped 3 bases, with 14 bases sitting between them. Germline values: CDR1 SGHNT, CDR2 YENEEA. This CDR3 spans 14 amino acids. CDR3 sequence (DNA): TGTGCCAGCAGCAGCGACAGGTCAGGCTACGAGCAGTACTTC. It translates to CASSSDRSGYEQYF.

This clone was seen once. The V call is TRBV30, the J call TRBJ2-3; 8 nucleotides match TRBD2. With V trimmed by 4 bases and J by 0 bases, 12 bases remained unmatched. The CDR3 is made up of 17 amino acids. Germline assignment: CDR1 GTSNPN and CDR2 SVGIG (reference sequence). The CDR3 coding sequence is TGTGCCTGGATAACCCCCGGACTAGCAGCTAGCACAGATACGCAGTATTTT. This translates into CAWITPGLAASTDTQYF.

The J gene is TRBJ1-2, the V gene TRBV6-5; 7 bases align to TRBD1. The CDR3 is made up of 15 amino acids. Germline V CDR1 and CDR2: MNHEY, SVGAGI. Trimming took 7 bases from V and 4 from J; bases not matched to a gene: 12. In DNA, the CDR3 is TGTGCCAGCAATACTAGACAGGGTGAGAGCTATGGCTACACCTTC. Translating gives CASNTRQGESYGYTF.

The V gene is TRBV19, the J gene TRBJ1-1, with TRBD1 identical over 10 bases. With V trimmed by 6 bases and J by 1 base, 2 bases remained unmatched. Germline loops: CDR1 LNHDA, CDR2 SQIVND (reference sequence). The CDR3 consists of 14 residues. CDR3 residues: CASRGQGWNTEAFF. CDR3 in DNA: TGTGCCAGTAGGGGACAGGGGTGGAACACTGAAGCTTTCTTT.

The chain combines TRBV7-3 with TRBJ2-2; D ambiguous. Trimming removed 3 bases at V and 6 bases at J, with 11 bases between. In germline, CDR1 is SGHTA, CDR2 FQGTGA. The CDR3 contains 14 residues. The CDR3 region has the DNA TGTGCCAGCAGCTTCGGTCGGGTTCCCGGGGAGCTGTTTTTT. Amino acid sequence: CASSFGRVPGELFF.

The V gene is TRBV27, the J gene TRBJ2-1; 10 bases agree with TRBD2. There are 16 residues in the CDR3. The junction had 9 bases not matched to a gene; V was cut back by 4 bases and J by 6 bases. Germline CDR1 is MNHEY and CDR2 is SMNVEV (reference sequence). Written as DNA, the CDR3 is TGTGCCAGCAGTTATCTAGCGGGAGATTTTGTCAATGAGCAGTTCTTC. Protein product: CASSYLAGDFVNEQFF.

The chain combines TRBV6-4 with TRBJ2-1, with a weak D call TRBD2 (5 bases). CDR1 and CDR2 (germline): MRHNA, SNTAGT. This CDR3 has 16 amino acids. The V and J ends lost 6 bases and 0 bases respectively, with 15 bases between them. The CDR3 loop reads CASSLNTRVSYNEQFF. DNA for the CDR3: TGTGCCAGCAGCTTGAATACTAGGGTCTCCTACAATGAGCAGTTCTTC.

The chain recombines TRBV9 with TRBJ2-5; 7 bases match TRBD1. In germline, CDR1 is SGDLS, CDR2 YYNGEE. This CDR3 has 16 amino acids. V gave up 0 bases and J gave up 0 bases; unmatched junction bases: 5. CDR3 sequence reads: CASSVAGTVYQETQYF. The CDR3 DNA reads TGTGCCAGCAGCGTAGCGGGGACAGTTTACCAAGAGACCCAGTACTTC.

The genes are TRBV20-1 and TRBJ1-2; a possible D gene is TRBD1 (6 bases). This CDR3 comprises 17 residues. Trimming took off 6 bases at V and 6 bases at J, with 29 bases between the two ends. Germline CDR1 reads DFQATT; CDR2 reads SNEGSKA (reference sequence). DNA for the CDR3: TGCAGTGCCAGTACCCCTTCACCGTCACAGGGTGATGATGGCTACACCTTC. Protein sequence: CSASTPSPSQGDDGYTF.

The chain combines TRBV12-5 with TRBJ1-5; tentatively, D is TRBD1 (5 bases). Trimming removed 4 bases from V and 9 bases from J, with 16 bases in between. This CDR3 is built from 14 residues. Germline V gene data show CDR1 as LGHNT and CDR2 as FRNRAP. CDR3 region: CASGSAGIHGPQHF. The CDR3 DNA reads TGTGCTAGTGGTTCCGCAGGGATCCATGGGCCCCAGCATTTT.

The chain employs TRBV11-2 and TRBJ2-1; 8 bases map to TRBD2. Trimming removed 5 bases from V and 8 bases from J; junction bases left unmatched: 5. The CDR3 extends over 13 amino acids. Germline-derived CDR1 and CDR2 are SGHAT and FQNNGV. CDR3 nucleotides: TGTGCCAGCAGCCTTGGACTAGCCGATGAGCAGTTCTTC. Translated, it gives CASSLGLADEQFF.

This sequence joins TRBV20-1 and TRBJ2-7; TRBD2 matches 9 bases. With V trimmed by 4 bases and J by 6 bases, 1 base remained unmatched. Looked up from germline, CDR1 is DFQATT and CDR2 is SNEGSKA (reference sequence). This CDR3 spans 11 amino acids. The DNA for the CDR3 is TGCAGTGCTACGACTAGCGGCGAGCAGTACTTC. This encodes CSATTSGEQYF.

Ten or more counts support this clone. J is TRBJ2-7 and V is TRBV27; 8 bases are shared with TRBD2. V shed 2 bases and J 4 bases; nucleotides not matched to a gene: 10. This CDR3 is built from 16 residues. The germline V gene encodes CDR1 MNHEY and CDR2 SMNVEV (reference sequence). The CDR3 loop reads CASSLDPGGARYEQYF. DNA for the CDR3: TGTGCCAGCAGTTTAGATCCCGGGGGGGCCAGGTACGAGCAGTACTTC.

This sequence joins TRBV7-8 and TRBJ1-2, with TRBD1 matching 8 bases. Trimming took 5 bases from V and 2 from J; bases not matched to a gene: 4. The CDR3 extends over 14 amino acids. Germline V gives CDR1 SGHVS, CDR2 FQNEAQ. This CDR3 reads CASSKGDRNYGYTF. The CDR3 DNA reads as TGTGCCAGCAGCAAAGGGGACAGGAACTATGGCTACACCTTC.

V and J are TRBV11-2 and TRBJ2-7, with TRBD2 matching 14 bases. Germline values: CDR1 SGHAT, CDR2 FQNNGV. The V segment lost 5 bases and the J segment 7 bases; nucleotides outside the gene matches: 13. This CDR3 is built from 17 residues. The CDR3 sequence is CASSPRGLAGAGGEQYF. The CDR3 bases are TGTGCCAGCAGCCCTCGGGGACTAGCGGGAGCTGGTGGGGAGCAGTACTTC. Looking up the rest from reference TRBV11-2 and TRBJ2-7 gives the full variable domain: EAGVAQSPRYKIIEKRQSVAFWCNPISGHATLYWYQQILGQGPKLLIQFQNNGVVDDSQLPKDRFSAERLKGVDSTLKIQPAKLEDSAVYLCASSPRGLAGAGGEQYFGPGTRLTVT.

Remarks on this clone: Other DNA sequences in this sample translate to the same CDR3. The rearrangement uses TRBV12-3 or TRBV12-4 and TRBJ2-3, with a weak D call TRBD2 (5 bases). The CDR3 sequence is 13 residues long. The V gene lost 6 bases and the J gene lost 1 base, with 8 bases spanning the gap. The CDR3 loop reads CASSRAGTDTQYF. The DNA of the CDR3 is TGTGCCAGCAGCCGAGCGGGCACAGATACGCAGTATTTT.

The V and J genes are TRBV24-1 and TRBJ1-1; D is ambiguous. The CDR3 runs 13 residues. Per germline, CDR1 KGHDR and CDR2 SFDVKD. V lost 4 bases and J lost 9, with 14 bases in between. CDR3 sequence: CATSETNEGKAFF. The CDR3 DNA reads TGTGCCACCAGTGAAACGAACGAGGGTAAAGCTTTCTTT.

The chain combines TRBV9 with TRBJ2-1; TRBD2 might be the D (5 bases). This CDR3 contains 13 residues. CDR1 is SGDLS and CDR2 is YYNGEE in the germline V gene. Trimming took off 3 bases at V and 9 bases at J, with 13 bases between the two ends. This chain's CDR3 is CASSAREPPEQFF. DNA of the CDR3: TGTGCCAGCAGCGCCCGGGAACCCCCTGAGCAGTTCTTC.

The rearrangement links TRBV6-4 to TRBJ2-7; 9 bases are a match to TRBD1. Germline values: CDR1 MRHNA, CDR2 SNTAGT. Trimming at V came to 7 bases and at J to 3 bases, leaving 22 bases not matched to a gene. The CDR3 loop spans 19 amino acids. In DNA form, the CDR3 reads TGTGCCAGCAATCTGACCCCTCGGGACAGGGTCGTAGTGGACTACGAGCAGTACTTC. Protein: CASNLTPRDRVVVDYEQYF.

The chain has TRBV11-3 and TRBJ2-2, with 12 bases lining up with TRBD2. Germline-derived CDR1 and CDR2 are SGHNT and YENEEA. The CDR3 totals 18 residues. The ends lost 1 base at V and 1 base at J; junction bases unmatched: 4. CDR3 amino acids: CASSLGLAGALNTGELFF. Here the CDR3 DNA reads TGTGCCAGCAGCTTAGGACTAGCGGGAGCGCTGAACACCGGGGAGCTGTTTTTT.

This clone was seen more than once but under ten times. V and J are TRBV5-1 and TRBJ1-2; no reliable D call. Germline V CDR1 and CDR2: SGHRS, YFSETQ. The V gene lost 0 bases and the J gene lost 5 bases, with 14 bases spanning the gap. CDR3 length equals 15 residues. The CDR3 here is CASSLGTTPEYGYTF. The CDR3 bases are TGCGCCAGCAGCTTGGGTACCACCCCGGAGTATGGCTACACCTTC. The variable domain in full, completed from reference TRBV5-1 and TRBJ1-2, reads KAGVTQTPRYLIKTRGQQVTLSCSPISGHRSVSWYQQTPGQGLQFLFEYFSETQRNKGNFPGRFSGRQFSNSRSEMNVSTLELGDSALYLCASSLGTTPEYGYTFGSGTRLTVV.